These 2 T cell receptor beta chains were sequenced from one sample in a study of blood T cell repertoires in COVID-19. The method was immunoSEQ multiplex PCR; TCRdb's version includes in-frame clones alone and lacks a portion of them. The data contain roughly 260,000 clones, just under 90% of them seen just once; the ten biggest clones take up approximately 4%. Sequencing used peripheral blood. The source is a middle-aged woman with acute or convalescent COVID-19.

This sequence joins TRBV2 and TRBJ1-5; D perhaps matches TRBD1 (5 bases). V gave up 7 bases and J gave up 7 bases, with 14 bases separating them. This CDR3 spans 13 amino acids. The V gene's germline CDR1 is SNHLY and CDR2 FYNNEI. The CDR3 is CASNRRVLQPQHF. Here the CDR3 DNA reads TGTGCCAGCAACCGCAGGGTTTTACAGCCCCAGCATTTT.

This CDR3 is CATSDLPPTTHNEQFF. The DNA for the CDR3 is TGTGCCACCAGTGATTTGCCGCCAACTACACACAATGAGCAGTTCTTC. V usage is TRBV24-1 and J usage is TRBJ2-1; D gene ambiguous. Deletions cut 0 bases from V and 5 bases from J, with 13 bases between. CDR3 size: 16 residues. The germline V gene encodes CDR1 KGHDR and CDR2 SFDVKD.